The 20 T cell receptor beta chains presented below share a single source sample, sequenced in a study of T-cell memory formation after mild COVID-19. TCRdb called the 5' RACE reads again in MiXCR, with one record for every CDR3 protein. The top ten clones hold approximately 12% of a sample with roughly 560,000 distinct CDR3 sequences, roughly 22% of them seen once. The sequencing input was PBMCs or a T cell subset sorted from them (not recorded which). Receptors were obtained from an adult woman who had mild COVID-19 (a few samples of this study predate the infection). Cell type and time point are not known.

This chain links TRBV10-3 with TRBJ1-1; 7 nucleotides agree with TRBD1. J was trimmed by 1 base and V by 10 bases; bases with no gene match: 6. The CDR3 has 13 amino acids. Germline CDR1 and CDR2: ENHRY and SYGVKD. For the CDR3, the DNA is TGTGCCACTGGCAGGGGGTGGAACACTGAAGCTTTCTTT. Its translation: CATGRGWNTEAFF.

This clonotype was counted only a few times. V and J are TRBV18 and TRBJ1-1; D might be TRBD1 (6 bases). Per germline, CDR1 KGHSH and CDR2 LQKENI. Trimming removed 1 base from V and 1 base from J, with 10 bases in between. There are 15 residues in the CDR3. The CDR3 DNA is TGTGCCAGCTCACCACGGGGGGCCGGGAACACTGAAGCTTTCTTT. Its translation: CASSPRGAGNTEAFF.

CDR3 residues: CATSHGTSGRGDTQYF. DNA of the CDR3: TGTGCCACCAGTCATGGGACTAGCGGGAGAGGGGATACGCAGTATTTT. The rearrangement joins TRBV24-1 to TRBJ2-3; 14 bases fit TRBD2. The V gene's germline CDR1 is KGHDR and CDR2 SFDVKD. Trimming at V came to 6 bases and at J to 6 bases, leaving 7 bases not matched to a gene. This CDR3 has 16 amino acids.

This clonotype was found a few times. The rearrangement links TRBV12-3 or TRBV12-4 to TRBJ1-2, with a weak D call TRBD1 (6 bases). The V end lost 3 bases, the J end lost 3 bases, and 14 bases lay between the germline ends. CDR3 size: 15 residues. The CDR3 sequence: CASSFKGGKDYGYTF. CDR3 coding DNA: TGTGCCAGCAGTTTTAAGGGGGGCAAAGACTATGGCTACACCTTC.

The table lists this clonotype with a few counts. The chain couples TRBV5-1 to TRBJ2-3; D call uncertain. The CDR3 is 13 residues long. Germline V CDR1 and CDR2: SGHRS, YFSETQ. V was pared by 4 bases and J by 4 bases, with 10 bases between. The CDR3 loop reads CASSRYVADTQYF. The CDR3 nucleotides are TGCGCCAGCAGCAGATATGTGGCAGATACGCAGTATTTT.

This chain links TRBV12-3 or TRBV12-4 with TRBJ1-1, with TRBD1 as a possible D gene (6 bases). The germline V and J ends were trimmed by 6 bases and 1 base, with 12 bases remaining between them. The CDR3 contains 14 residues. CDR3 residues: CASRQRTANTEAFF. Written as DNA, the CDR3 is TGTGCCAGCAGGCAAAGGACAGCGAACACTGAAGCTTTCTTT.

The rearrangement links TRBV27 to TRBJ1-2, with 11 bases matching TRBD1. V shed 5 bases, J shed 8 bases, and the junction held 7 bases outside the gene matches. Germline V gene data show CDR1 as MNHEY and CDR2 as SMNVEV (reference sequence). This CDR3 region has 14 residues. Here the CDR3 reads CASSRDRGRWGYTF. The CDR3 region has the DNA TGTGCCAGCAGTCGGGACAGGGGGAGATGGGGCTACACCTTC.

This chain uses TRBV4-1 with TRBJ2-7; the D gene is possibly TRBD2 (6 bases). Trimming removed 0 bases from V and 2 bases from J, with 20 bases in between. The germline V gene has CDR1 MGHRA and CDR2 YSYEKL. CDR3 length equals 18 residues. CDR3 sequence (DNA): TGCGCCAGCAGCCAAGATGTAATACCCGGGACTCCGGCCTACGAGCAGTACTTC. It encodes CASSQDVIPGTPAYEQYF.

The chain combines TRBV4-3 with TRBJ1-1; D uncertain. The CDR3 runs to 14 residues. Trimming took off 0 bases at V and 5 bases at J, with 10 bases between the two ends. Germline V CDR1 and CDR2: LGHNA, YSLEER. CDR3 region: CASSQEPLGTEAFF. The CDR3 DNA is TGCGCCAGCAGCCAAGAACCTTTGGGGACTGAAGCTTTCTTT.

The chain links TRBV23-1 to TRBJ2-1; 7 positions agree with TRBD2. TRBV23-1 is an ORF, with its function uncertain. The CDR3 has 14 amino acids. V gave up 4 bases and J gave up 3 bases; unmatched junction bases: 3. The CDR3 reads CASSPRDYYNEQFF. CDR3 DNA sequence: TGCGCCAGCAGTCCCCGGGACTACTACAATGAGCAGTTCTTC.

This clonotype came up a few times. This chain's CDR3 is CASSLLGGPADTEAFF. The CDR3 nucleotides are TGTGCCAGCAGTCTCCTGGGGGGGCCCGCGGACACTGAAGCTTTCTTT. This rearrangement joins TRBV12-3 or TRBV12-4 to TRBJ1-1, with D perhaps matching TRBD1 (6 bases). This CDR3 region has 16 residues. The V gene lost 5 bases and the J gene lost 3 bases, with 19 bases spanning the gap.

This chain uses TRBV12-3 or TRBV12-4 with TRBJ1-2; D gene ambiguous. Deletions cut 3 bases from V and 7 bases from J, with 12 bases between. This CDR3 is built from 13 residues. Here the CDR3 reads CASSFWQNRGYTF. The CDR3 coding sequence is TGTGCCAGCAGTTTCTGGCAGAACCGTGGCTACACCTTC.

The V and J genes are TRBV2 and TRBJ2-2; D is unclear. CDR1 is SNHLY and CDR2 is FYNNEI in the germline V gene. This CDR3 contains 11 residues. The V gene lost 7 bases and the J gene lost 5 bases, with 5 bases spanning the gap. CDR3 residues: CASIKTGELFF. In DNA form, the CDR3 reads TGTGCCAGCATTAAGACCGGGGAGCTGTTTTTT.

The sample holds a few counts of this clonotype. The chain is built from TRBV5-6 and TRBJ2-4, with no clear D. Germline CDR1 is SGHDT and CDR2 is YYEEEE. V lost 4 bases to trimming and J lost 5 bases, with 7 bases between them. CDR3 length equals 12 residues. CDR3 DNA: TGTGCCAGCAGCAAGGACCAAAACATTCAGTACTTC. Translation: CASSKDQNIQYF.

In its sample, this clonotype was seen a few times. The gene calls are TRBV5-1 and TRBJ2-2; D could derive from TRBD1 or TRBD2 (5 bases each). Trimming stripped 0 bases from V and 3 bases from J, with 15 bases between. The CDR3 sequence is 17 residues long. CDR1 is SGHRS, CDR2 YFSETQ, per germline. This CDR3 is CASSLAAGQGDTGELFF. The DNA for the CDR3 is TGCGCCAGCAGCTTGGCTGCGGGTCAGGGAGACACCGGGGAGCTGTTTTTT.

V and J are TRBV5-5 and TRBJ2-5; D gene unclear. The CDR3 contains 13 residues. V lost 0 bases and J 7 bases, leaving 10 bases between the germline ends. CDR1 is SGHKS and CDR2 is YYEKEE in the germline V gene (reference sequence). This CDR3 reads CASSLDPPGTQYF. CDR3 in DNA: TGTGCCAGCAGCTTGGACCCGCCGGGGACCCAGTACTTC.

This clonotype was observed a few times. The chain couples TRBV11-3 to TRBJ2-2; tentatively, D is TRBD1 or TRBD2 (5 bases each). The length of the CDR3 is 14 residues. The V gene lost 7 bases and the J gene lost 5 bases, with 14 bases spanning the gap. The germline CDR1 and CDR2 sequences are SGHNT and YENEEA. Here the CDR3 DNA reads TGTGCCAGCACCCCAGGTGGGGGAACCGGGGAGCTGTTTTTT. Translating it yields CASTPGGGTGELFF.

This clonotype was detected many times. The genes are TRBV5-1 and TRBJ2-1; no clear D. Between the trimmed V and J ends, which lost 0 bases and 0 bases, there was a span of 10 bases. The CDR3 length is 16 residues. Germline-derived CDR1 and CDR2 are SGHRS and YFSETQ. The CDR3 DNA sequence: TGCGCCAGCAGCTTGGGAGGTCTGAACTCCTACAATGAGCAGTTCTTC. This codes for CASSLGGLNSYNEQFF. Drawing the rest from reference TRBV5-1 and TRBJ2-1, the complete variable domain is KAGVTQTPRYLIKTRGQQVTLSCSPISGHRSVSWYQQTPGQGLQFLFEYFSETQRNKGNFPGRFSGRQFSNSRSEMNVSTLELGDSALYLCASSLGGLNSYNEQFFGPGTRLTVL.

The chain is built from TRBV24-1 and TRBJ1-2; maybe TRBD1 (5 bases). The ends were cut back, 2 bases at V and 8 bases at J, with 14 bases in the middle. This CDR3 contains 14 residues. Germline V gives CDR1 KGHDR, CDR2 SFDVKD. Here the CDR3 reads CATSDSPTVAGYTF. DNA of the CDR3: TGTGCCACCAGTGATTCCCCGACAGTGGCGGGCTACACCTTC.

This sequence joins TRBV7-9 and TRBJ2-2; D unresolved. Deletions cut 1 base from V and 6 bases from J, with 12 bases between. Germline CDR1 reads SEHNR; CDR2 reads FQNEAQ (reference sequence). CDR3 length: 15 residues. The CDR3 sequence: CASSLGTSQAGELFF. The CDR3 DNA is TGTGCCAGCAGCTTAGGAACTTCTCAGGCCGGGGAGCTGTTTTTT. Drawing the rest from reference TRBV7-9 and TRBJ2-2, the complete variable domain is DTGVSQNPRHKITKRGQNVTFRCDPISEHNRLYWYRQTLGQGPEFLTYFQNEAQLEKSRLLSDRFSAERPKGSFSTLEIQRTEQGDSAMYLCASSLGTSQAGELFFGEGSRLTVL.